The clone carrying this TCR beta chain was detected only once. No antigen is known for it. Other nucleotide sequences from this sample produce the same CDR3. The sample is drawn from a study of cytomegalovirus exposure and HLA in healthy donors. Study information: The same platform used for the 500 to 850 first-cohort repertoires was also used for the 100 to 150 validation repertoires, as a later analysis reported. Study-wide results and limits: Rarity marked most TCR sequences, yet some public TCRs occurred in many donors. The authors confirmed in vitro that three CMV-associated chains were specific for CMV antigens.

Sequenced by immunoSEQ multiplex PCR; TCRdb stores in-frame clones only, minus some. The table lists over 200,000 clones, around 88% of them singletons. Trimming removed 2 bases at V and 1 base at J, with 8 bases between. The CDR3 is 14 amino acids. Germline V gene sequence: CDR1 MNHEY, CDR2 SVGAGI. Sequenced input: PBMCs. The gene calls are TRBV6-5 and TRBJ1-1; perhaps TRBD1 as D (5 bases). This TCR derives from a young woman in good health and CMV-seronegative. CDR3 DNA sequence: TGTGCCAGCAGTTACGGTGGGGCGAACACTGAAGCTTTCTTT. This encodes CASSYGGANTEAFF.